These 32 T cell receptor beta chains came from one sample sequenced in a study of blood T cells in healthy people across ages (dated by TCRdb to between 2014 and 2017). Library generation was performed with 5' RACE. The run used an Illumina HiSeq 2500. A second roughly 7 to 12 cycle PCR used a sample-barcoded 5' primer and a J-beta primer mix. The public reads were run again by TCRdb, first through fastp at Q25 and then through MiXCR, and only productive beta chains were kept. Each entry is one CDR3 protein sequence, shown with its most common DNA and genes. This sample holds 1.5 million to 1.9 million distinct CDR3 sequences; approximately 43% were observed only once. Around 4% of the sample comes from the top ten. Input material: blood. These receptors were collected from a young woman in good health.

This clonotype occurred a few times. This chain connects TRBV12-3 or TRBV12-4 to TRBJ2-3; TRBD1 agrees at 10 bases. The CDR3 length is 17 residues. Germline trimming cut 6 bases from V and 2 bases from J; bases unmatched to any gene: 11. The CDR3 region has the DNA TGTGCCAGCAGAAGGGACAGGGGAAAGGACTCCACAGATACGCAGTATTTT. Its protein is CASRRDRGKDSTDTQYF.

This clonotype has ten or more counts. The chain combines TRBV20-1 with TRBJ2-5, with D unclear. Germline V gene lookup returns CDR1 DFQATT and CDR2 SNEGSKA (reference sequence). The CDR3 contains 11 residues. The V end was cut by 3 bases, the J end by 5 bases, with 7 bases between. The CDR3 region has the DNA TGCAGTGCTAGGAAGAGGGAGACCCAGTACTTC. It codes for CSARKRETQYF.

The chain joins TRBV7-9 to TRBJ2-5, with a possible D match to TRBD1 (5 bases). Germline CDR1 is SEHNR and CDR2 is FQNEAQ (reference sequence). The CDR3 loop spans 15 amino acids. V lost 4 bases and J lost 1, with 13 bases in between. In DNA form, the CDR3 reads TGTGCCAGCAGCTACGACAGAATGTTCCAAGAGACCCAGTACTTC. Its protein is CASSYDRMFQETQYF.

This clonotype has just a few counts. The rearrangement joins TRBV3-1 to TRBJ2-3, with 7 bases lining up with TRBD1. In germline, CDR1 is LGHDT, CDR2 YNNKEL (reference sequence). The CDR3 is made up of 17 amino acids. V gave up 1 base and J gave up 4 bases; unmatched junction bases: 11. CDR3 nucleotides: TGTGCCAGCAGCCAAGCCCCGACAGGGTTCCTAGCAGATACGCAGTATTTT. Its translation: CASSQAPTGFLADTQYF.

The V gene is TRBV29-1, the J gene TRBJ1-2; no definite D call. V was clipped by 4 bases and J by 2 bases, with 14 bases between them. The CDR3 has 14 residues. Per germline, CDR1 SQVTM and CDR2 ANQGSEA. DNA of the CDR3: TGCAGCGTTGCCCTATGGGAACAGAACTATGGCTACACCTTC. Translation: CSVALWEQNYGYTF.

The CDR3 region is CASSLTTGGEQFF. In DNA form, the CDR3 reads TGTGCCAGCAGCTTAACTACAGGGGGTGAGCAGTTCTTC. The gene calls are TRBV7-2 and TRBJ2-1, with TRBD1 matching over 8 bases. CDR3 length equals 13 residues. Germline-derived CDR1 and CDR2 are SGHTA and FQGNSA. Trimming took 2 bases from V and 9 from J; bases not matched to a gene: 3.

This clonotype was recorded at least ten times. The chain is built from TRBV5-1 and TRBJ2-1; TRBD2 aligns across 15 bases. The CDR3 runs 16 residues. Trimming took 4 bases from V and 5 from J; bases not matched to a gene: 4. Germline CDR1 is SGHRS and CDR2 is YFSETQ. In nucleotides, the CDR3 is TGCGCCAGCAGCCCGGGACTAGCGGGGGGTAACAATGAGCAGTTCTTC. Translating gives CASSPGLAGGNNEQFF.

This clonotype showed up just a few times. V gene TRBV20-1 combines with J gene TRBJ2-7; D not certain. This CDR3 contains 13 residues. Germline CDR1 is DFQATT and CDR2 is SNEGSKA (reference sequence). Trimming pared 4 bases from V and 2 bases from J, leaving 12 bases between. CDR3 region: CSATNGRAYEQYF. For the CDR3, the DNA is TGCAGTGCTACTAACGGACGGGCCTACGAGCAGTACTTC.

The chain recombines TRBV11-2 with TRBJ1-4; D possibly corresponds to TRBD1 (5 bases). Germline assignment: CDR1 SGHAT and CDR2 FQNNGV. Trimming took 5 bases from V and 4 from J, leaving 17 bases between them. The CDR3 has 16 amino acids. CDR3 sequence (DNA): TGTGCCAGCAGCAAACGGGGGGGGGAGGTTAATGAAAAACTGTTTTTT. This codes for CASSKRGGEVNEKLFF.

This chain connects TRBV4-3 to TRBJ2-3; D ambiguous. Germline values: CDR1 LGHNA, CDR2 YSLEER. CDR3 length: 15 amino acids. V was clipped by 4 bases and J by 1 base, with 12 bases between them. The chain's CDR3 is CASSRTASGTDTQYF. The CDR3 nucleotides read TGCGCCAGCAGCCGAACTGCCAGCGGCACAGATACGCAGTATTTT.

J is TRBJ1-6 and V is TRBV7-2; tentative D call: TRBD1 (5 bases). The germline V and J ends were trimmed by 2 bases and 5 bases, with 10 bases remaining between them. The CDR3 runs 15 residues. The germline CDR1 and CDR2 sequences are SGHTA and FQGNSA. The CDR3 bases are TGTGCCAGCAGCTTATTAGGGACGGATAATTCACCCCTCCACTTT. This sequence encodes CASSLLGTDNSPLHF.

About this clonotype itself: A much larger clonotype is one base distant, so this may be a read error. The rearrangement links TRBV5-1 to TRBJ2-1; D not resolved. The end of the DNA fits TRBJ2-7 better, so the J call may be wrong. Germline values: CDR1 SGHRS, CDR2 YFSETQ. There are 12 residues in the CDR3. CDR3 nucleotides: TGCGTCAGCAGCTTGGCCTACAACGAGCAGTACTTC. Its translation is CVSSLAYNEQYF.

Many counts were recorded for this clonotype. The chain has TRBV18 and TRBJ2-5, with D tentatively TRBD2 (6 bases). V was pared by 4 bases and J by 5 bases, with 11 bases between. CDR1 and CDR2 (germline): KGHSH, LQKENI. CDR3 length: 13 amino acids. CDR3 protein: CASSLSGVETQYF. DNA of the CDR3: TGTGCCAGCTCACTCTCGGGAGTGGAGACCCAGTACTTC. Full variable domain (outside the CDR3, taken from reference TRBV18 and TRBJ2-5): NAGVMQNPRHLVRRRGQEARLRCSPMKGHSHVYWYRQLPEEGLKFMVYLQKENIIDESGMPKERFSAEFPKEGPSILRIQQVVRGDSAAYFCASSLSGVETQYFGPGTRLLVL.

This clonotype turned up a few times. V and J are TRBV14 and TRBJ2-7; 7 bases agree with TRBD1. The CDR3 sequence is 13 residues long. From germline, CDR1 is SGHDN and CDR2 FVKESK. Losses at the gene ends were 11 bases for V and 7 bases for J; bases not matched to a gene: 14. Here the CDR3 reads CASTKGARREQYF. The CDR3 DNA reads TGTGCCTCCACAAAGGGGGCACGGCGGGAGCAGTACTTC.

With regard to this clonotype: The junction differs from germline at one of its ends, possibly a read error. The V gene is TRBV7-9, the J gene TRBJ1-4, with TRBD1 matching 9 bases. The CDR3 has 14 residues. Germline V CDR1 and CDR2: SEHNR, FQNEAQ (reference sequence). CDR3 in DNA: TGCGCCAGCAGCTCGGGACAGGGTGGCGAAAAACTGTTTTTT. Its protein is CASSSGQGGEKLFF.

The chain recombines TRBV5-1 with TRBJ2-1, with D maybe TRBD2 (6 bases). V lost 3 bases to trimming and J lost 7 bases, with 11 bases between them. This CDR3 comprises 13 residues. Germline V lookup: CDR1 SGHRS, CDR2 YFSETQ. The CDR3 loop is CASSSGLENEQFF. The CDR3 DNA reads as TGCGCCAGCAGCTCGGGACTGGAAAATGAGCAGTTCTTC.

The chain carries TRBV27 and TRBJ2-3; D uncertain. Germline V gene sequence: CDR1 MNHEY, CDR2 SMNVEV (reference sequence). This CDR3 comprises 15 residues. Trimming took off 2 bases at V and 4 bases at J, with 13 bases between the two ends. The CDR3 DNA is TGTGCCAGCAGTTTACGTGACCGGGTCCCAGATACGCAGTATTTT. Translated, it gives CASSLRDRVPDTQYF.

The chain has TRBV27 and TRBJ1-2, with 8 bases that match TRBD1. The V and J ends lost 6 bases and 4 bases, in that order; junction bases with no gene match: 7. This CDR3 comprises 14 residues. Germline-derived CDR1 and CDR2 are MNHEY and SMNVEV (reference sequence). The CDR3 DNA reads as TGTGCCAGCAGGCGCCAGGGGGCCAGCTATGGCTACACCTTC. It specifies CASRRQGASYGYTF.

This clonotype was counted only a few times. The V call is TRBV28, the J call TRBJ2-4; 8 bases fit TRBD2. The CDR3 consists of 15 residues. CDR1 MDHEN and CDR2 SYDVKM come from the germline V gene. V lost 3 bases and J lost 9; bases outside the gene matches: 10. CDR3 in amino acids: CASSFSGLVGGIQYF. CDR3 coding DNA: TGTGCCAGCAGTTTTTCGGGACTAGTCGGCGGCATTCAGTACTTC. Using reference TRBV28 and TRBJ2-4 for the parts outside the CDR3, the full variable domain is DVKVTQSSRYLVKRTGEKVFLECVQDMDHENMFWYRQDPGLGLRLIYFSYDVKMKEKGDIPEGYSVSREKKERFSLILESASTNQTSMYLCASSFSGLVGGIQYFGAGTRLSVL.

This clonotype was observed a handful of times. The J gene is TRBJ2-3, the V gene TRBV7-2; no reliable D call. Trimming cost V 3 bases and J 1 base, with 17 bases left between them. CDR3 length equals 17 residues. Germline V gene data show CDR1 as SGHTA and CDR2 as FQGNSA. Here the CDR3 DNA reads TGTGCCAGCAGCTTCAAAGCAGCCCCCCAAGGCACAGATACGCAGTATTTT. Residues: CASSFKAAPQGTDTQYF. Drawing the rest from reference TRBV7-2 and TRBJ2-3, the complete variable domain is GAGVSQSPSNKVTEKGKDVELRCDPISGHTALYWYRQSLGQGLEFLIYFQGNSAPDKSGLPSDRFSAERTGGSVSTLTIQRTQQEDSAVYLCASSFKAAPQGTDTQYFGPGTRLTVL.

This clonotype has only a few counts. The chain couples TRBV12-3 or TRBV12-4 to TRBJ1-2; D unresolved. With 1 base removed from V and 5 bases from J, the gap between germline ends came to 8 bases. The CDR3 is 13 residues long. As DNA, the CDR3 is TGTGCCAGCAGTTTAGACTTGGGGTATGGCTACACCTTC. This translates into CASSLDLGYGYTF.

This rearrangement joins TRBV11-2 to TRBJ1-4; unclear D gene. Per the germline V gene, CDR1 is SGHAT and CDR2 is FQNNGV. V dropped 5 bases and J dropped 5 bases, with 15 bases sitting between them. The CDR3 length is 15 residues. CDR3 in amino acids: CASSRSPGRNEKLFF. The CDR3 coding sequence is TGTGCCAGCAGCCGGAGCCCAGGACGAAATGAAAAACTGTTTTTT.

The chain carries TRBV20-1 and TRBJ2-7; D is unclear. Germline-derived CDR1 and CDR2 are DFQATT and SNEGSKA (reference sequence). V was cut by 3 bases and J by 5 bases, with 17 bases left in between. The CDR3 loop spans 14 amino acids. This chain's CDR3 is CSASSRRSANEQYF. The DNA for the CDR3 is TGCAGTGCTAGTTCGCGTCGGTCAGCAAACGAGCAGTACTTC.

The rearrangement joins TRBV6-1 to TRBJ1-1; D remains ambiguous. Germline V gives CDR1 MNHNS, CDR2 SASEGT. CDR3 size: 15 residues. The V and J ends lost 2 bases and 3 bases respectively, with 13 bases between them. CDR3: CASSEPIEADTEAFF. CDR3 in DNA: TGTGCCAGCAGTGAACCGATCGAGGCCGACACTGAAGCTTTCTTT.

This clonotype was counted only a few times. The J gene is TRBJ1-1, the V gene TRBV28; 11 bases are shared with TRBD1. Germline loops: CDR1 MDHEN, CDR2 SYDVKM. J gave up 4 bases and V 7 bases, and 8 bases lay outside the gene matches. The CDR3 consists of 15 residues. CDR3 residues: CASTTGQGAGTEAFF. DNA of the CDR3: TGTGCCAGCACAACCGGACAGGGGGCCGGCACTGAAGCTTTCTTT.

This clonotype was seen a handful of times. The genes are TRBV12-3 or TRBV12-4 and TRBJ2-1, with TRBD2 matching 8 bases. The CDR3 is 12 residues long. V lost 6 bases to trimming and J lost 9 bases; unmatched junction nucleotides: 4. Written as DNA, the CDR3 is TGTGCCAGCAGGCCTCTAGCGGGTGAGCAGTTCTTC. It translates to CASRPLAGEQFF.

This clonotype was observed many times. The chain carries TRBV7-2 and TRBJ2-7; no definite D call. Trimming removed 5 bases at V and 2 bases at J, with 10 bases between. This CDR3 comprises 13 residues. The germline CDR1 and CDR2 sequences are SGHTA and FQGNSA. The CDR3 nucleotides read TGTGCCAGCAGCATATACTCGGCCTACGAGCAGTACTTC. As protein: CASSIYSAYEQYF.

The V and J genes are TRBV9 and TRBJ2-1; TRBD2 agrees at 11 bases. Germline V CDR1 and CDR2: SGDLS, YYNGEE. The CDR3 has 15 amino acids. The V segment lost 3 bases and the J segment 4 bases; nucleotides outside the gene matches: 3. CDR3 sequence reads: CASSGLAGRYNEQFF. The CDR3 DNA reads as TGTGCCAGCAGCGGACTAGCGGGACGGTACAATGAGCAGTTCTTC.

The rearrangement uses TRBV11-2 and TRBJ2-1, with a possible D match to TRBD2 (5 bases). Germline V CDR1 and CDR2: SGHAT, FQNNGV. The CDR3 is 13 amino acids. V shed 5 bases and J shed 6 bases, with 11 bases lying between them. The DNA for the CDR3 is TGTGCCAGCAGCCCTCGGGGAATCAATGAGCAGTTCTTC. Encoded protein: CASSPRGINEQFF.

A word on this clonotype: A much bigger clone sits one base away, suggesting this may be a read error. The CDR3 coding sequence is TGCAGCATTGGATTTAATGAGCAGTTCTTC. Amino acids: CSIGFNEQFF. The chain combines TRBV29-1 with TRBJ2-1; D remains unclear. V was trimmed by 8 bases and J by 7 bases, leaving 9 bases between them. Per the germline V gene, CDR1 is SQVTM and CDR2 is ANQGSEA. This CDR3 region has 10 residues.

This rearrangement joins TRBV14 to TRBJ2-7; D remains ambiguous. The V end was cut by 0 bases, the J end by 2 bases, with 11 bases between. Germline CDR1 is SGHDN and CDR2 is FVKESK. CDR3 length: 15 residues. CDR3 residues: CASSQDYGRTYEQYF. Here the CDR3 DNA reads TGTGCCAGCAGCCAAGACTACGGTAGGACCTACGAGCAGTACTTC.

This clonotype turned up a few times. The chain carries TRBV18 and TRBJ2-3; no clear D gene. The germline V and J ends were trimmed by 0 bases and 5 bases, with 9 bases remaining between them. The CDR3 has 14 residues. In germline, CDR1 is KGHSH, CDR2 LQKENI. The CDR3 DNA is TGTGCCAGCTCACCACCGGTCGCAGGAGATACGCAGTATTTT. It is translated as CASSPPVAGDTQYF.